Reported below is one TCR beta chain. Other DNA sequences within the sample encode an identical CDR3. Clones were sequenced by immunoSEQ multiplex PCR, and TCRdb holds only the in-frame ones, with some missing. In the table there are about 2.1 million clones, 93% of which are singletons. The naive CD8 population came from CD45RO-negative cells selected for CCR7, without terminally differentiated effector memory CD45RA+ cells. The data are from a study of shared clonotypes between healthy human individuals. Germline V CDR1 and CDR2: SGHAT, FQNNGV. CDR3 length: 16 amino acids. Unmatched junction bases numbered 4, after V lost 2 bases and J lost 0 bases.

The clonotype was recovered from a man aged 18 to 30 in good health. Some clones in this sample may be carry-over from other donors' samples. The chain combines TRBV11-2 with TRBJ2-7; 10 nucleotides agree with TRBD1. The sequenced sample was naive CD8+ T cells from PBMCs. The CDR3 protein is CASSLTGTGVSYEQYF. The CDR3 nucleotides are TGTGCCAGCAGCTTAACCGGGACAGGGGTCTCCTACGAGCAGTACTTC. Together with reference TRBV11-2 and TRBJ2-7, the CDR3 gives the full variable domain: EAGVAQSPRYKIIEKRQSVAFWCNPISGHATLYWYQQILGQGPKLLIQFQNNGVVDDSQLPKDRFSAERLKGVDSTLKIQPAKLEDSAVYLCASSLTGTGVSYEQYFGPGTRLTVT.